The 5 T cell receptor beta chains presented below share a single source sample, sequenced in a study of blood T cell repertoires in COVID-19. Clones were sequenced by immunoSEQ multiplex PCR, and TCRdb holds only the in-frame ones, with some missing. The sample lists about 210,000 clones; around 90% were seen once. The sample was peripheral blood. These receptors all stem from a man between 65 and 80 years old with acute or convalescent COVID-19.

V is TRBV7-2 and J is TRBJ2-3; TRBD2 matches at 14 bases. Germline assignment: CDR1 SGHTA and CDR2 FQGNSA. The CDR3 has 15 residues. The J segment lost 3 bases and the V segment lost 6 bases, leaving 2 bases of the junction unmatched. CDR3 DNA: TGTGCCAGCAGGGGGACTAGCGGGAGAACAGATACGCAGTATTTT. As protein: CASRGTSGRTDTQYF.

This chain's CDR3 is CASNRFGSNTEAFF. Written as DNA, the CDR3 is TGTGCCAGCAATCGTTTCGGTTCGAACACTGAAGCTTTCTTT. The chain is built from TRBV5-6 and TRBJ1-1, with D uncertain. There are 14 residues in the CDR3. CDR1 is SGHDT, CDR2 YYEEEE, per germline. V was pared by 6 bases and J by 1 base, with 13 bases between.

This clone occurred once. The gene calls are TRBV7-8 and TRBJ1-1; 8 nucleotides line up with TRBD1. Germline assignment: CDR1 SGHVS and CDR2 FQNEAQ. The CDR3 runs 15 residues. Trimming cost V 2 bases and J 4 bases; bases outside gene matches: 6. The CDR3 spells CASSLYGQGGTEAFF. CDR3 DNA: TGTGCCAGCAGCTTATACGGACAGGGTGGCACTGAAGCTTTCTTT.

As for this clone: The sample has other DNA sequences that encode this CDR3 too. This chain connects TRBV5-1 to TRBJ2-3; D remains ambiguous. CDR1 is SGHRS and CDR2 is YFSETQ in the germline V gene. V lost 0 bases and J 0 bases, leaving 5 bases between the germline ends. There are 14 residues in the CDR3. The CDR3 nucleotides read TGCGCCAGCAGCTTGGCGACTAGCACAGATACGCAGTATTTT. It is translated as CASSLATSTDTQYF.

This clone has a handful of counts. This chain links TRBV7-8 with TRBJ2-4; the match to TRBD2 covers 7 bases. The V segment lost 2 bases and the J segment 10 bases; nucleotides outside the gene matches: 8. The CDR3 extends over 14 amino acids. Looked up from germline, CDR1 is SGHVS and CDR2 is FQNEAQ. The CDR3 loop is CASSLSLTSRIQYF. CDR3 bases: TGTGCCAGCAGCTTATCTTTGACTAGCAGGATTCAGTACTTC.